This TCR beta chain was obtained from a study of blood T cell repertoires in COVID-19. On the study more broadly: The study drew acute and convalescent COVID-19 samples from the United States, Italy and Spain. Sources were T cells, B-cell-depleted T cells, or PBMCs; the material itself was cDNA or gDNA.

Authors' analysis steps: Reference gene primer amplification yielded estimated nucleated cell counts. TCRdb keeps only in-frame clones here, not all; method: immunoSEQ multiplex PCR. Clone size and V and J calls were adopted from that table, with D and trimming inferred from the DNA. Found here are 88,000 or so clones, roughly 85% of them singletons; the top ten hold 3.5% to 4.5%. Sequenced material: peripheral blood. The sequence was obtained from a man between 60 and 70 years old with acute or convalescent COVID-19.

The DNA for the CDR3 is TGTGCCAGCAGCCAAGACTCAAGGCTGACTAGCGGGGGGCAAACTCAAGAGACCCAGTACTTC. This encodes CASSQDSRLTSGGQTQETQYF. This chain joins TRBV3-1 (or the pseudogene TRBV3-2) and TRBJ2-5; 13 bases match TRBD2. The CDR3 runs to 21 residues. The V segment lost 0 bases and the J segment 2 bases; nucleotides outside the gene matches: 15. The germline V gene has CDR1 LGHDT and CDR2 YNNKEL (reference sequence).